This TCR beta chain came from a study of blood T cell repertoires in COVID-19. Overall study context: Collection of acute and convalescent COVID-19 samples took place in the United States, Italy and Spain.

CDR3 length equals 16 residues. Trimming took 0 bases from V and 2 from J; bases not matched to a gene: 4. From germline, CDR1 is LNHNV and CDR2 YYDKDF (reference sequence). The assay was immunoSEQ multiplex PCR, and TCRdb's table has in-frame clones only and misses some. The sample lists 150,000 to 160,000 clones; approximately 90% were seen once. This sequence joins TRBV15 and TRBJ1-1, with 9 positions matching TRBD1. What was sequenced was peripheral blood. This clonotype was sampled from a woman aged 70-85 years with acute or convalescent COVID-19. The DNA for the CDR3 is TGTGCCACCAGCAGAGACCCGGGACAGGGTAACACTGAAGCTTTCTTT. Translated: CATSRDPGQGNTEAFF.